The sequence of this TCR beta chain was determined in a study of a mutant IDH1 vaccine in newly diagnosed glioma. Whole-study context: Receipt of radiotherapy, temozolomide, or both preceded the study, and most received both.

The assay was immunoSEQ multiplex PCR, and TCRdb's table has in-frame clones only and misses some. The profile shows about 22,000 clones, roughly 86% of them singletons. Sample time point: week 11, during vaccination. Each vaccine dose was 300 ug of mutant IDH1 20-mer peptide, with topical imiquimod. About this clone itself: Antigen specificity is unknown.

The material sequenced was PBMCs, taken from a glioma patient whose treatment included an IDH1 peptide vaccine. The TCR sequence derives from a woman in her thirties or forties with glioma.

The CDR3 nucleotides read TGTGCCAGCAGCCCTAACCAGGGGGCAGGACGGAACACTGAAGCTTTCTTT. Translating it yields CASSPNQGAGRNTEAFF. The rearrangement joins TRBV5-4 to TRBJ1-1; TRBD1 matches 8 bases. CDR1 is SGHNT, CDR2 YYREEE, per germline (reference sequence). This CDR3 has 17 residues. Trimming took 4 bases from V and 1 from J; bases not matched to a gene: 12.